The 18 T cell receptor beta chains below were found in one sample sequenced in a study of blood T cell repertoires in COVID-19. Profiling relied on immunoSEQ multiplex PCR, and the TCRdb table lists in-frame clones only, not all of them. The table lists about 140,000 clones, less than 80% of them singletons. The source material was peripheral blood. The receptors were gathered from a man aged 60 to 75 with acute or convalescent COVID-19.

This chain uses TRBV6-5 with TRBJ1-6; TRBD1 might be the D (5 bases). With 7 bases removed from V and 10 bases from J, the gap between germline ends came to 20 bases. Germline CDR1 MNHEY, CDR2 SVGAGI. This CDR3 spans 15 amino acids. CDR3 amino acids: CASMSFVQARSPLHF. The CDR3 DNA reads TGTGCCAGCATGAGTTTCGTACAGGCACGGTCACCCCTCCACTTT.

This chain connects TRBV11-3 to TRBJ1-3; D perhaps matches TRBD1 (5 bases). The CDR3 runs to 12 residues. Trimming cost V 6 bases and J 4 bases, with 7 bases left between them. The germline gives CDR1 SGHNT, CDR2 YENEEA. CDR3 sequence: CASRRTGNTIYF. CDR3 in DNA: TGTGCCAGCAGACGGACAGGAAACACCATATATTTT.

J is TRBJ1-4 and V is TRBV15, with D tentatively TRBD1 (6 bases). In germline, CDR1 is LNHNV, CDR2 YYDKDF (reference sequence). Trimming took off 6 bases at V and 8 bases at J, with 22 bases between the two ends. There are 16 residues in the CDR3. CDR3 DNA: TGTGCCACCAGAAGGACAGCCCACTTTTCAAGGGAAAAACTGTTTTTT. This sequence encodes CATRRTAHFSREKLFF. The whole variable domain, filled in from reference TRBV15 and TRBJ1-4, reads DAMVIQNPRYQVTQFGKPVTLSCSQTLNHNVMYWYQQKSSQAPKLLFHYYDKDFNNEADTPDNFQSRRPNTSFCFLDIRSPGLGDTAMYLCATRRTAHFSREKLFFGSGTQLSVL.

The chain has TRBV4-2 and TRBJ1-6; 9 nucleotides align to TRBD1. The ends lost 1 base at V and 7 bases at J; junction bases unmatched: 5. The CDR3 consists of 16 residues. The germline V gene encodes CDR1 LGHNA and CDR2 YNFKEQ. CDR3 loop: CASSQGRDRANSPLHF. The DNA of the CDR3 is TGTGCCAGCAGCCAAGGCCGGGACAGGGCGAATTCACCCCTCCACTTT.

The chain is built from TRBV15 and TRBJ1-4, with a tentative D call TRBD1 (5 bases). CDR1 is LNHNV, CDR2 YYDKDF, per germline (reference sequence). The V end was cut by 0 bases, the J end by 7 bases, with 9 bases between. The CDR3 is 14 amino acids. For the CDR3, the DNA is TGTGCCACCAGCAGAGATGGAGACAGTGAAAAACTGTTTTTT. Its translation is CATSRDGDSEKLFF. The entire variable domain, with the rest obtained from reference TRBV15 and TRBJ1-4, is as follows: DAMVIQNPRYQVTQFGKPVTLSCSQTLNHNVMYWYQQKSSQAPKLLFHYYDKDFNNEADTPDNFQSRRPNTSFCFLDIRSPGLGDTAMYLCATSRDGDSEKLFFGSGTQLSVL.

This clone was seen only once. The V call is TRBV18, the J call TRBJ2-5; 7 nucleotides align to TRBD1. Germline loops: CDR1 KGHSH, CDR2 LQKENI. With 3 bases clipped from V and 7 bases from J, the junction kept 11 bases outside the gene matches. This CDR3 region has 15 residues. CDR3 in amino acids: CASSPQKGQSGTQYF. CDR3 nucleotide sequence: TGTGCCAGCTCACCGCAGAAGGGACAGTCAGGGACCCAGTACTTC.

The chain recombines TRBV7-2 with TRBJ1-3; unclear D gene. Trimming took 5 bases from V and 0 from J, leaving 8 bases between them. The germline CDR1 and CDR2 sequences are SGHTA and FQGNSA. CDR3 length: 14 amino acids. In nucleotides, the CDR3 is TGTGCCAGCAGCCCTCCTTCCTCTGGAAACACCATATATTTT. Translated: CASSPPSSGNTIYF.

The chain couples TRBV7-2 to TRBJ1-3; TRBD1 might be the D (6 bases). Germline V gene lookup returns CDR1 SGHTA and CDR2 FQGNSA. V shed 5 bases and J shed 4 bases, with 12 bases lying between them. The CDR3 length is 14 residues. In DNA, the CDR3 is TGTGCCAGCAGCCCCTCCGGGACAGGAAACACCATATATTTT. Encoded protein: CASSPSGTGNTIYF.

This chain links TRBV6-1 with TRBJ1-6; weak D call: TRBD1 (6 bases). CDR3 length: 14 amino acids. The V end was cut by 2 bases, the J end by 9 bases, with 11 bases between. Germline CDR1 reads MNHNS; CDR2 reads SASEGT. In DNA, the CDR3 is TGTGCCAGCAGTGAAAGTCAGGGGAGTTCACCCCTCCACTTT. Amino acid sequence: CASSESQGSSPLHF.

In the case of this clone: Mismatch with germline at one junction end may stem from a read error. The J gene is TRBJ1-1, the V gene TRBV5-5; the D gene is possibly TRBD1 (6 bases). The CDR3 runs to 13 residues. Germline V gene sequence: CDR1 SGHKS, CDR2 YYEKEE (reference sequence). The CDR3 sequence is CASSFSRDTEAFF. CDR3 nucleotides: TGTGCCAGCAGCTTCTCCCGGGACACCGAAGCTTTCTTT.

J is TRBJ2-1 and V is TRBV29-1, with 16 bases fitting TRBD2. CDR1 and CDR2 (germline): SQVTM, ANQGSEA. The CDR3 extends over 18 amino acids. With 1 base clipped from V and 1 base from J, the junction kept 4 bases outside the gene matches. DNA of the CDR3: TGCAGCGTTGAAGGGGGGACTAGCGGGAGGGTATCCTACAATGAGCAGTTCTTC. Its protein product is CSVEGGTSGRVSYNEQFF.

This sequence joins TRBV21-1 and TRBJ2-5; TRBD2, the D gene given by the table, was not confirmed from the DNA. TRBV21-1 corresponds to a pseudogene. The CDR3 extends over 14 amino acids. The CDR3 DNA reads as TGTGCCAGCAGCGGGCGGGTTACCAAAGAGACCCAGTACTTC. It is translated as CASSGRVTKETQYF.

This rearrangement joins TRBV6-5 to TRBJ2-5, with a weak D call TRBD2 (6 bases). Trimming left V 2 bases short and J 2 bases short, with 12 bases between. The CDR3 totals 15 residues. Germline V gene data show CDR1 as MNHEY and CDR2 as SVGAGI. CDR3 DNA: TGTGCCAGCAGTTACGGAGGGGCCCGGCAAGAGACCCAGTACTTC. Translating gives CASSYGGARQETQYF.

This clone was seen ten or more times. The chain has TRBV14 and TRBJ2-7; 9 bases line up with TRBD2. V was clipped by 1 base and J by 1 base; unmatched bases: 2. CDR3 length: 15 residues. Per the germline V gene, CDR1 is SGHDN and CDR2 is FVKESK. CDR3 coding DNA: TGTGCCAGCAGCCAAGGGCTAGCGGGGTCCTACGAGCAGTACTTC. Amino acid sequence: CASSQGLAGSYEQYF.

The chain carries TRBV5-1 and TRBJ2-3; D might be TRBD2 (5 bases). Deletions cut 0 bases from V and 4 bases from J, with 9 bases between. Germline V CDR1 and CDR2: SGHRS, YFSETQ. The CDR3 is 14 residues long. CDR3 nucleotides: TGCGCCAGCAGCTTGGTAAGCGGTCCAGATACGCAGTATTTT. Its protein product is CASSLVSGPDTQYF.

V is TRBV5-4 and J is TRBJ2-1, with TRBD1 matching 9 bases. J was trimmed by 0 bases and V by 4 bases; bases with no gene match: 2. This CDR3 spans 15 amino acids. Germline CDR1 is SGHNT and CDR2 is YYREEE (reference sequence). For the CDR3, the DNA is TGTGCCAGCAGCGGACAGGGGAGCTCCTACAATGAGCAGTTCTTC. Protein: CASSGQGSSYNEQFF.

This rearrangement joins TRBV10-3 to TRBJ1-1; D unresolved. The germline V and J ends were trimmed by 2 bases and 6 bases, with 4 bases remaining between them. The CDR3 is 11 residues long. Germline CDR1 is ENHRY and CDR2 is SYGVKD. The CDR3 spells CAISERAEAFF. The DNA for the CDR3 is TGTGCCATCAGTGAGCGGGCTGAAGCTTTCTTT.

The rearrangement links TRBV18 to TRBJ1-1; 9 nucleotides line up with TRBD1. Looked up from germline, CDR1 is KGHSH and CDR2 is LQKENI. There are 14 residues in the CDR3. V shed 2 bases, J shed 6 bases, and the junction held 4 bases outside the gene matches. The CDR3: CASSPGTGIPEAFF. For the CDR3, the DNA is TGTGCCAGCTCACCAGGGACAGGGATCCCTGAAGCTTTCTTT.